This T cell receptor beta chain was found in a study of blood T cell repertoires in COVID-19. As for the study in general: T cells, B-cell-depleted T cells, or PBMCs provided the cDNA or gDNA that served as material.

TCRdb's table, derived via immunoSEQ multiplex PCR, lists solely in-frame clones and lacks some. The data show about 260,000 clones, with about 88% seen just once and roughly 12% held by the top ten. The Seattle patients, enrolled during active infection, were followed longitudinally. In germline, CDR1 is SQVTM, CDR2 ANQGSEA. This CDR3 is built from 15 residues. The V segment lost 5 bases and the J segment 5 bases; nucleotides outside the gene matches: 9. This TCR was recovered from a woman under 40 with COVID-19, enrolled during active disease. The V gene is TRBV29-1, the J gene TRBJ2-5; 12 nucleotides line up with TRBD1. The material sequenced was peripheral blood. Written as DNA, the CDR3 is TGCAGCGTTACCGGGGACAGGGGGCGTGGGGAGACCCAGTACTTC. Amino acids: CSVTGDRGRGETQYF.